Below are 25 T cell receptor beta chains sequenced from a single sample in a study of T cells in Graves' hyperthyroidism and ophthalmopathy. The source material, RNA transcripts, was used to amplify TCR beta CDR3 regions. An initial round of RT-PCR targeting the TCR CDR3 relied on the HTBI primer set. TCRdb re-analysed the multiplex PCR reads in MiXCR, keeping a single row per CDR3 protein. The repertoire holds a few hundred thousand distinct CDR3 sequences, with approximately 14% as singletons. Material: blood. The receptors stem from a woman younger than 30 with Graves' hyperthyroidism.

CDR3 region: CASSSSGGATTDTQYF. The CDR3 region has the DNA TGTGCCAGCAGCTCGAGTGGTGGGGCCACAACGGATACGCAGTATTTT. The rearrangement links TRBV7-6 to TRBJ2-3, with D possibly TRBD1 on 5 matching bases. CDR3 size: 16 residues. The germline V and J ends were trimmed by 4 bases and 6 bases, with 20 bases remaining between them. The germline gives CDR1 SGHVS, CDR2 FNYEAQ.

This clonotype occurred many times. This rearrangement joins TRBV20-1 to TRBJ2-3; 7 bases match TRBD2. With 3 bases clipped from V and 0 bases from J, the junction kept 6 bases outside the gene matches. The CDR3 loop spans 15 amino acids. Germline assignment: CDR1 DFQATT and CDR2 SNEGSKA (reference sequence). CDR3 DNA sequence: TGCAGTGCTAGGAGCGGGGCACTCAGCACAGATACGCAGTATTTT. Residues: CSARSGALSTDTQYF.

V and J are TRBV19 and TRBJ2-1, with TRBD1 matching over 8 bases. Germline values: CDR1 LNHDA, CDR2 SQIVND (reference sequence). The CDR3 runs 14 residues. V shed 3 bases, J shed 10 bases, and the junction held 8 bases outside the gene matches. The CDR3 DNA is TGTGCCAGTAGTATCCTCCTCCGGGACAGGGAGCAGTTCTTC. Encoded protein: CASSILLRDREQFF.

This clonotype occurred many times. The chain combines TRBV20-1 with TRBJ1-5; D is uncertain. The CDR3 consists of 15 residues. Looked up from germline, CDR1 is DFQATT and CDR2 is SNEGSKA (reference sequence). The CDR3 nucleotides are TGCAGCGCCCCGAGGCAGATCGGAAGCAATCAGCCCCAGCATTTT. Its protein is CSAPRQIGSNQPQHF.

This clonotype was recorded at least ten times. The chain couples TRBV7-3 to TRBJ1-1, with D maybe TRBD1 (6 bases). Germline V gene lookup returns CDR1 SGHTA and CDR2 FQGTGA. This CDR3 region has 13 residues. Trimming left V 4 bases short and J 4 bases short, with 10 bases between. The DNA of the CDR3 is TGTGCCAGCAGCTCGCGGGGGGCCACTGAAGCTTTCTTT. Amino acid sequence: CASSSRGATEAFF.

This clonotype came up a few times. This chain links TRBV6-1 with TRBJ2-6, with D hard to call. The V end was cut by 6 bases, the J end by 0 bases, with 9 bases between. CDR1 MNHNS and CDR2 SASEGT come from the germline V gene. The CDR3 extends over 15 amino acids. CDR3 coding DNA: TGTGCCAGCAGCCAAGCTAGCTCTGGGGCCAACGTCCTGACTTTC. Encoded protein: CASSQASSGANVLTF.

Ten or more counts support this clonotype. The chain is built from TRBV18 and TRBJ2-5; D is unclear. CDR3 length equals 14 residues. V gave up 3 bases and J gave up 0 bases, with 8 bases separating them. Germline assignment: CDR1 KGHSH and CDR2 LQKENI. The CDR3: CASSPTSYQETQYF. CDR3 in DNA: TGTGCCAGCTCACCGACCTCGTACCAAGAGACCCAGTACTTC. The whole variable domain, filled in from reference TRBV18 and TRBJ2-5, reads NAGVMQNPRHLVRRRGQEARLRCSPMKGHSHVYWYRQLPEEGLKFMVYLQKENIIDESGMPKERFSAEFPKEGPSILRIQQVVRGDSAAYFCASSPTSYQETQYFGPGTRLLVL.

The V call is TRBV7-9, the J call TRBJ2-7; weak D call: TRBD1 (6 bases). CDR3 length: 14 amino acids. Germline loops: CDR1 SEHNR, CDR2 FQNEAQ (reference sequence). Trimming left V 5 bases short and J 4 bases short, with 15 bases between. CDR3 sequence (DNA): TGTGCCAGCAGCGCGTCCCCAGGGGCGTACGAGCAGTACTTC. Its protein is CASSASPGAYEQYF.

This clonotype appeared many times. The rearrangement joins TRBV28 to TRBJ2-1, with D perhaps matching TRBD1 or TRBD2 (5 bases each). The germline V and J ends were trimmed by 6 bases and 0 bases, with 12 bases remaining between them. CDR3 length equals 15 residues. Germline CDR1 and CDR2: MDHEN and SYDVKM. The CDR3 spells CASRKSGSSYNEQFF. DNA of the CDR3: TGTGCCAGCAGGAAATCAGGGAGCTCCTACAATGAGCAGTTCTTC.

Many counts were recorded for this clonotype. This chain connects TRBV13 to TRBJ2-7; D perhaps matches TRBD2 (6 bases). The CDR3 is 18 residues long. V shed 5 bases and J shed 5 bases, with 28 bases lying between them. Germline CDR1 PRHDT, CDR2 FYEKMQ (reference sequence). CDR3 nucleotide sequence: TGTGCCAGCAGCGCCGTCTCGGGGGTTTTCGGGGGACGAAACGAGCAGTACTTC. Protein: CASSAVSGVFGGRNEQYF.

The V and J genes are TRBV6-2 or TRBV6-3 and TRBJ1-5, with 10 bases lining up with TRBD1. The V gene end was trimmed by 3 bases and the J gene end by 6 bases; junction bases not matched to a gene: 5. Germline assignment: CDR1 MNHEY and CDR2 SVGEGT. The CDR3 has 15 residues. The CDR3 sequence is CASSYRTGGLQPQHF. The CDR3 DNA reads TGTGCCAGCAGTTATAGGACAGGGGGTCTTCAGCCCCAGCATTTT.

This clonotype was seen repeatedly, ten times or more. This chain joins TRBV7-8 and TRBJ2-1; TRBD2 matches 11 bases. The length of the CDR3 is 16 residues. Trimming took 6 bases from V and 8 from J; bases not matched to a gene: 12. Germline V gives CDR1 SGHVS, CDR2 FQNEAQ. CDR3 sequence reads: CASRKPGLAVKDEQFF. The CDR3 coding sequence is TGTGCCAGCAGAAAACCGGGACTAGCGGTTAAGGATGAGCAGTTCTTC.

This clonotype was recorded many times. This chain links TRBV7-9 with TRBJ1-4; D is undetermined. The length of the CDR3 is 15 residues. V dropped 4 bases and J dropped 1 base, with 10 bases sitting between them. CDR1 and CDR2 from the germline V gene are SEHNR and FQNEAQ (reference sequence). The CDR3 reads CASSSDGKTNEKLFF. The CDR3 DNA is TGTGCCAGCAGCTCCGACGGGAAAACTAATGAAAAACTGTTTTTT.

This chain links TRBV25-1 with TRBJ1-2; D uncertain. Germline V lookup: CDR1 MGHDK, CDR2 SYGVNS. Trimming cost V 5 bases and J 8 bases, with 18 bases left between them. The CDR3 runs to 14 residues. The CDR3 is CASSLFSGHDGYTF. CDR3 in DNA: TGTGCCAGCAGTCTCTTTAGCGGTCACGACGGCTACACCTTC.

This clonotype was counted many times. The genes are TRBV28 and TRBJ1-2; 11 bases fit TRBD1. The CDR3 contains 15 residues. With 5 bases clipped from V and 4 bases from J, the junction kept 6 bases outside the gene matches. Germline V gene lookup returns CDR1 MDHEN and CDR2 SYDVKM. The CDR3 DNA reads as TGTGCCAGCAGTGACTCCGGGACAGGGGGCTATGGCTACACCTTC. It encodes CASSDSGTGGYGYTF.

The rearrangement joins TRBV9 to TRBJ1-6; TRBD1 aligns across 7 bases. The V gene end was trimmed by 4 bases and the J gene end by 7 bases; junction bases not matched to a gene: 11. Germline CDR1 is SGDLS and CDR2 is YYNGEE. The CDR3 covers 16 residues. The CDR3 here is CASSPGWTGENSPLHF. CDR3 nucleotides: TGTGCCAGCAGCCCCGGATGGACAGGAGAAAATTCACCCCTCCACTTT.

This chain joins TRBV29-1 and TRBJ2-3, with 11 positions matching TRBD2. The V gene end was trimmed by 4 bases and the J gene end by 0 bases; junction bases not matched to a gene: 3. Looked up from germline, CDR1 is SQVTM and CDR2 is ANQGSEA. The CDR3 is made up of 15 amino acids. The CDR3 bases are TGCAGCGTTGGGACTAGCGGGCAAAGCACAGATACGCAGTATTTT. Amino acid sequence: CSVGTSGQSTDTQYF.

This clonotype was observed a handful of times. The V call is TRBV19, the J call TRBJ1-1, with D hard to call. Trimming removed 4 bases from V and 7 bases from J, with 16 bases in between. Germline V gene data show CDR1 as LNHDA and CDR2 as SQIVND (reference sequence). The CDR3 covers 14 residues. Here the CDR3 reads CASSTLAGSIEAFF. DNA for the CDR3: TGTGCCAGTAGTACCTTGGCAGGCAGTATTGAAGCTTTCTTT. Together with reference TRBV19 and TRBJ1-1, the CDR3 gives the full variable domain: DGGITQSPKYLFRKEGQNVTLSCEQNLNHDAMYWYRQDPGQGLRLIYYSQIVNDFQKGDIAEGYSVSREKKESFPLTVTSAQKNPTAFYLCASSTLAGSIEAFFGQGTRLTVV.

This clonotype was seen only a few times. This chain connects TRBV13 to TRBJ2-1; TRBD2 aligns across 11 bases. CDR3 length equals 16 residues. Germline trimming cut 0 bases from V and 6 bases from J; bases unmatched to any gene: 4. CDR1 is PRHDT, CDR2 FYEKMQ, per germline (reference sequence). In nucleotides, the CDR3 is TGTGCCAGCAGCTTAGGGGGTAGCGGGGGGGCCAATGAGCAGTTCTTC. It codes for CASSLGGSGGANEQFF.

This clonotype was detected only a few times. This chain uses TRBV6-1 with TRBJ1-3, with 8 bases aligning to TRBD1. The CDR3 covers 13 residues. Germline V lookup: CDR1 MNHNS, CDR2 SASEGT. V gave up 5 bases and J gave up 11 bases; unmatched junction bases: 8. CDR3 in amino acids: CASSQTGADSIYF. The CDR3 region has the DNA TGTGCCAGCAGTCAGACAGGGGCTGATTCCATATATTTT.

This clonotype was recorded only once. This chain joins TRBV18 and TRBJ2-7; 7 nucleotides align to TRBD2. This CDR3 region has 14 residues. The V segment lost 2 bases and the J segment 4 bases; nucleotides outside the gene matches: 5. The germline V gene has CDR1 KGHSH and CDR2 LQKENI. The CDR3 DNA sequence: TGTGCCAGCTCACCAGCTGCGGGGGTATACGAGCAGTACTTC. Its protein product is CASSPAAGVYEQYF.

The V gene is TRBV4-3, the J gene TRBJ2-7; maybe TRBD1 (6 bases). The CDR3 runs 15 residues. Trimming removed 0 bases at V and 2 bases at J, with 11 bases between. Germline CDR1 reads LGHNA; CDR2 reads YSLEER. CDR3 in DNA: TGCGCCAGCAGCCAAGAAAGAAACAGGGCCTACGAGCAGTACTTC. This translates into CASSQERNRAYEQYF.

This clonotype has ten or more counts. The gene calls are TRBV3-1 and TRBJ2-1; 9 nucleotides align to TRBD2. The germline CDR1 and CDR2 sequences are LGHDT and YNNKEL (reference sequence). The CDR3 loop spans 15 amino acids. V lost 0 bases, J lost 7 bases, and 4 bases stayed unmatched. Written as DNA, the CDR3 is TGTGCCAGCAGCCAAGAGGGACTAGCTATTAATGAGCAGTTCTTC. It encodes CASSQEGLAINEQFF.

In this sample, this clonotype turned up many times. J is TRBJ2-3 and V is TRBV12-3 or TRBV12-4; 7 bases map to TRBD2. The V gene end was trimmed by 3 bases and the J gene end by 5 bases; junction bases not matched to a gene: 8. The CDR3 has 15 residues. CDR3 residues: CASSFGGRGRDTQYF. CDR3 sequence (DNA): TGTGCCAGCAGTTTTGGCGGGAGAGGGAGAGATACGCAGTATTTT.

This clonotype appeared a few times. The chain employs TRBV20-1 and TRBJ1-5, with D possibly being TRBD1 (5 bases). Germline V gene lookup returns CDR1 DFQATT and CDR2 SNEGSKA (reference sequence). Trimming cost V 1 base and J 3 bases, with 13 bases left between them. This CDR3 contains 15 residues. The CDR3 spells CSARVLGGNNQPQHF. For the CDR3, the DNA is TGCAGTGCTAGAGTTCTTGGGGGGAACAATCAGCCCCAGCATTTT.